Shown below are 3 T cell receptor beta chains from a single sample sequenced in a study of blood T cells in healthy people across ages. Sample-barcoded 5' priming and a J-beta primer mix drove a second PCR of about 6 to 12 cycles. TCRdb independently ran MiXCR on the 5' RACE reads; one entry per CDR3 protein. This table has about 1,500,000 distinct CDR3 sequences, 25% to 30% appearing once. What was sequenced was blood. All receptors derive from a woman aged 25 to 39 in good health.

The chain joins TRBV5-1 to TRBJ2-1, with 11 bases lining up with TRBD2. CDR1 is SGHRS and CDR2 is YFSETQ in the germline V gene. After removal of 0 bases from V and 0 bases from J, the junction contained 5 bases not matched to a gene. CDR3 length: 18 amino acids. CDR3 loop: CASSLASGGSHSYNEQFF. The CDR3 DNA reads as TGCGCCAGCAGCTTGGCTAGCGGGGGGTCTCACTCCTACAATGAGCAGTTCTTC.

The chain combines TRBV28 with TRBJ1-2; TRBD1 is a possible D gene (5 bases). CDR1 is MDHEN and CDR2 is SYDVKM in the germline V gene. With 6 bases removed from V and 0 bases from J, the gap between germline ends came to 8 bases. The CDR3 loop spans 13 amino acids. This CDR3 reads CASRTVTNYGYTF. The CDR3 DNA sequence: TGTGCCAGCAGGACAGTTACTAACTATGGCTACACCTTC.

This clonotype was counted between two and nine times. The chain carries TRBV6-5 and TRBJ2-1; D not resolved. The CDR3 loop spans 14 amino acids. V was clipped by 6 bases and J by 8 bases, with 17 bases between them. Germline CDR1 reads MNHEY; CDR2 reads SVGAGI. The CDR3 region is CASRPGGAGDEQFF. The DNA of the CDR3 is TGTGCCAGCAGGCCCGGTGGCGCTGGGGATGAGCAGTTCTTC.